The clone carrying this TCR beta chain was seen many times. Its antigen is not identified. Time point noted: newly diagnosed GD, antithyroid drugs for less than 3 months. There was RNA extracted from PBMCs, and the TCR library was made from it. Guidelines of the American Thyroid Association were used to diagnose Graves' disease. The sample belongs to a study of regulatory T cells in long-lasting Graves disease. The germline CDR1 and CDR2 sequences are DFQATT and SNEGSKA (reference sequence). This CDR3 spans 13 amino acids. TCR beta libraries were built with iRepertoire HTBI primers and Arm-PCR of CDR3 regions. MiXCR, run by TCRdb on the multiplex PCR reads, gives a single entry per CDR3 protein. The table shows approximately 270,000 distinct CDR3 sequences, with under 20% occurring only once. Study findings and constraints: Persistent patients shared 2,741 public clonotypes among themselves. Newly diagnosed patients shared fewer, at about a thousand. The analysis examined peripheral blood only and excluded thyroid tissue.

In addition, the sample was reused for a study of T cells in Graves' hyperthyroidism and ophthalmopathy. That study reports: Uncontrolled infection, other autoimmune disease, pregnancy or lactation led to exclusion.

Sequences were derived from peripheral blood mononuclear cells (PBMCs), sampled at new diagnosis, from a patient treated with antithyroid drugs. The rearrangement uses TRBV20-1 and TRBJ2-1, with D tentatively TRBD1 (5 bases). The TCR originated in a woman between 25 and 40 years old with Graves disease. The CDR3 protein is CGIQGYSYNEQFF. The DNA of the CDR3 is TGCGGTATCCAGGGATACTCCTACAATGAGCAGTTCTTC.